One TCR beta chain is described in this entry. Its specificity is not known. cDNA was produced in eight separate reactions per sample. For each CDR3 protein, TCRdb gives one entry from its re-call of the 5' RACE reads, without DNA. The table for this sample gives 150,000 to 200,000 distinct CDR3 sequences. Germline assignment: CDR1 MDHEN and CDR2 SYDVKM. CDR3 size: 12 residues. This record comes from a study of monozygotic twins with inflammatory bowel disease. Study-wide results and caveats: Differing T cell subtypes remained indistinguishable.

This rearrangement joins TRBV28 to TRBJ1-1; TCRdb's assignment of TRBD1 cannot be checked, as there is no DNA. The specimen sequenced was blood. This TCR came from a human donor with ulcerative colitis or Crohn's disease, or a healthy co-twin of an affected twin (not recorded which). The chain's CDR3 is CATKRGPLLTFF. Full variable domain (outside the CDR3, taken from reference TRBV28 and TRBJ1-1): DVKVTQSSRYLVKRTGEKVFLECVQDMDHENMFWYRQDPGLGLRLIYFSYDVKMKEKGDIPEGYSVSREKKERFSLILESASTNQTSMYLCATKRGPLLTFFGQGTRLTVV.